This T cell receptor beta chain emerged from a study of blood T cell repertoires in COVID-19. At the level of the study: COVID-19 samples collected from the United States, Italy and Spain covered acute and convalescent phases. The analysed material was cDNA or gDNA that came from T cells, B-cell-depleted T cells, or PBMCs.

Germline V lookup: CDR1 SNHLY, CDR2 FYNNEI. V lost 6 bases to trimming and J lost 2 bases, with 14 bases between them. The length of the CDR3 is 15 residues. Source study methods: Amplification of reference gene primers was used by the study to estimate nucleated cell counts. Generated by immunoSEQ multiplex PCR, the TCRdb table keeps only in-frame clones and is missing some. The D gene and trimming were derived from the DNA, and the V and J assignments and clone size from that table. The sample has over 100,000 clones; less than 90% are singletons. The sequence came from a human donor in a cohort sampled during active COVID-19. Material: peripheral blood. The rearrangement joins TRBV2 to TRBJ1-3, with D hard to call. The CDR3 nucleotides read TGTGCCAGCAGCGACGACACCGCTACTGGAAACACCATATATTTT. It yields the protein CASSDDTATGNTIYF.